This TCR beta chain stems from a study of blood T cell repertoires in COVID-19. Germline V gene sequence: CDR1 MDHEN, CDR2 SYDVKM. The V segment lost 7 bases and the J segment 1 base; nucleotides outside the gene matches: 10. The length of the CDR3 is 17 residues. Sequencing was performed with immunoSEQ multiplex PCR; in TCRdb, only in-frame clones are kept and a portion is missing. The table shows around 260,000 clones, with approximately 89% occurring only once. Specimen: peripheral blood. The sequence came from a woman aged 45-65 years with acute or convalescent COVID-19. The chain joins TRBV28 to TRBJ2-6; TRBD1 agrees at 7 bases. The CDR3 sequence is CASNLGTAMSGANVLTF. The CDR3 region has the DNA TGTGCCAGCAACCTAGGGACAGCAATGTCTGGGGCCAACGTCCTGACTTTC.